The 7 T cell receptor beta chains below were found in one sample sequenced in a study of OX40 agonist ivuxolimab in advanced cancers. Sequencing was performed with immunoSEQ multiplex PCR; in TCRdb, only in-frame clones are kept and a portion is missing. The sample yields roughly 79,000 clones, about 90% seen once. Source: CD4+ or CD8+ T cells sorted from blood, taken in a trial of the OX40 agonist ivuxolimab. The receptors originated from an adult with an advanced solid tumor such as melanoma, head and neck, liver or kidney cancer.

The rearrangement joins TRBV12-5 to TRBJ2-1; D might be TRBD1 or TRBD2, each matching 5 bases. V lost 1 base and J lost 6, with 13 bases in between. The length of the CDR3 is 15 residues. CDR1 is LGHNT, CDR2 FRNRAP, per germline. The CDR3 DNA reads as TGTGCTAGTGGTTTGGACTGGGACGAAGGCAATGAGCAGTTCTTC. The encoded protein is CASGLDWDEGNEQFF.

The rearrangement joins TRBV13 to TRBJ2-5, with 7 bases identical to TRBD1. The length of the CDR3 is 16 residues. V lost 4 bases to trimming and J lost 4 bases; unmatched junction nucleotides: 12. In germline, CDR1 is PRHDT, CDR2 FYEKMQ (reference sequence). The CDR3 loop reads CASSSTEDRSIETQYF. The CDR3 DNA reads as TGTGCCAGCAGCTCGACTGAGGACAGGAGTATAGAGACCCAGTACTTC. The full variable domain, with the rest looked up from reference TRBV13 and TRBJ2-5, is AAGVIQSPRHLIKEKRETATLKCYPIPRHDTVYWYQQGPGQDPQFLISFYEKMQSDKGSIPDRFSAQQFSDYHSELNMSSLELGDSALYFCASSSTEDRSIETQYFGPGTRLLVL.

This chain connects TRBV12-5 to TRBJ2-1, with TRBD1 as a possible D gene (6 bases). V was shortened by 6 bases and J by 5 bases, with 14 bases between the two germline ends. This CDR3 contains 14 residues. The germline gives CDR1 LGHNT, CDR2 FRNRAP. The CDR3 coding sequence is TGTGCTAGTGGATATGGGGGCCTCAACAATGAGCAGTTCTTC. This codes for CASGYGGLNNEQFF.

The J gene is TRBJ1-5, the V gene TRBV6-6; tentative D call: TRBD1 (5 bases). This CDR3 has 14 residues. V gave up 6 bases and J gave up 7 bases, with 16 bases separating them. Germline assignment: CDR1 MNHNY and CDR2 SVGAGI (reference sequence). CDR3 DNA sequence: TGTGCCAGCAGCCCCTCGGGGGGGAGACAGCCCCAGCATTTT. This translates into CASSPSGGRQPQHF.

The genes are TRBV5-6 and TRBJ2-7; D might be TRBD2 (6 bases). CDR1 is SGHDT and CDR2 is YYEEEE in the germline V gene. V was pared by 2 bases and J by 7 bases, with 16 bases between. The CDR3 runs 14 residues. The CDR3 nucleotides read TGTGCCAGCAGCTTAGCCGGGGAGGTGAGGGAGCAGTACTTC. As protein: CASSLAGEVREQYF.

This chain connects TRBV6-1 to TRBJ1-4, with unresolved D. Germline assignment: CDR1 MNHNS and CDR2 SASEGT. This CDR3 region has 14 residues. Trimming left V 7 bases short and J 0 bases short, with 9 bases between. The CDR3 bases are TGTGCCAGCACCCACAGAGCAACTAATGAAAAACTGTTTTTT. Its translation is CASTHRATNEKLFF.

V is TRBV7-9 and J is TRBJ1-4; D possibly corresponds to TRBD1 (5 bases). The CDR3 covers 15 residues. CDR1 is SEHNR and CDR2 is FQNEAQ in the germline V gene (reference sequence). V was clipped by 5 bases and J by 6 bases, with 16 bases between them. CDR3 in DNA: TGTGCCAGCAGCCCCCAGGGACTCGTAGATGAAAAACTGTTTTTT. This gives the protein CASSPQGLVDEKLFF.